This TCR beta chain was captured by sequencing in a study of shared clonotypes between healthy human individuals. The V end was cut by 4 bases, the J end by 4 bases, with 16 bases between. The germline V gene has CDR1 MDHEN and CDR2 SYDVKM. This CDR3 has 15 residues. Researchers ran the assay at a deep level. Replicate PCRs for sorted subsets used around 200 ng DNA; this equaled around 28,000 T cell genomes. Sequencing used immunoSEQ multiplex PCR; TCRdb keeps in-frame clones, though not all of them. The sample contains approximately 2.1 million clones, 85% to 95% of which appear only once. Division of CD4+ cells produced a CD45RA+ naive subset and a CD45RA-negative memory subset.

The TCR comes from a man aged 18-30 years in good health. Some clones in this sample may be carry-over from other donors' samples. The rearrangement uses TRBV28 and TRBJ2-5; D possibly corresponds to TRBD1 (6 bases). The sequenced sample was naive CD4+ T cells from PBMCs. Subset noted: CD45RA+ positively selected. CDR3 residues: CASSSPQTGLETQYF. DNA of the CDR3: TGTGCCAGCAGTTCACCTCAGACAGGACTAGAGACCCAGTACTTC.